The 28 T cell receptor beta chains in this list originate from one sample, sequenced in a study of blood T cells in healthy people across ages. A sample-barcoded 5' primer and a J-beta primer mix were used in a second PCR of about 6 to 12 cycles. TCRdb reprocessed the 5' RACE reads via MiXCR and lists one record per CDR3 protein. Here the sample spans some 1.5 million distinct CDR3 sequences, roughly 28% being singletons. Sequencing input: blood. These receptors were obtained from a woman aged 30 to 39 in good health.

This clonotype has at least ten counts. An end of the junction does not agree with germline; a read error may underlie this. This rearrangement joins TRBV20-1 to TRBJ2-7, with unresolved D. There are 12 residues in the CDR3. Germline V lookup: CDR1 DFQATT, CDR2 SNEGSKA (reference sequence). The CDR3 region has the DNA TGCAGTGCTACCAAGACGGCCTACAAGCAGTACTTC. Its translation: CSATKTAYKQYF.

As concerns this clonotype: This may stem from a read error, because a much larger clone lies one nucleotide away. The chain couples TRBV20-1 to TRBJ2-7; no clear D gene. Germline CDR1 reads DFQATT; CDR2 reads SNEGSKA (reference sequence). The CDR3 has 11 amino acids. Trimming stripped 3 bases from V and 7 bases from J, with 10 bases between. CDR3 sequence: CSASGYNEQYF. The CDR3 DNA reads as TGCAGTGCTAGCGGGTACAATGAGCAGTACTTC.

In nucleotides, the CDR3 is TGTGCCACCAGTGATCCTCGGGACGTCACAGATACGCAGTATTTT. Amino acids: CATSDPRDVTDTQYF. V is TRBV24-1 and J is TRBJ2-3, with D perhaps assigned TRBD1 or TRBD2 (5 bases each). Trimming removed 3 bases from V and 2 bases from J, with 11 bases in between. Germline CDR1 and CDR2: KGHDR and SFDVKD. There are 15 residues in the CDR3.

This clonotype was observed a few times. The V call is TRBV14, the J call TRBJ1-2; D gene ambiguous. Trimming took 4 bases from V and 7 from J, leaving 13 bases between them. The CDR3 spans 13 residues. Per the germline V gene, CDR1 is SGHDN and CDR2 is FVKESK. The CDR3 region is CASSPARATGYTF. The DNA for the CDR3 is TGTGCCAGCAGCCCTGCGCGGGCGACTGGCTACACCTTC.

The chain links TRBV24-1 to TRBJ2-1; no firm D call. The CDR3 totals 17 residues. Germline assignment: CDR1 KGHDR and CDR2 SFDVKD. Trimming shortened V by 7 bases and J by 3 bases, and 21 bases separated the two germline ends. The CDR3 coding sequence is TGTGCCACCAGCGCGCCCCCCCCGCAGACCCGCTACAATGAGCAGTTCTTC. It yields the protein CATSAPPPQTRYNEQFF.

This clonotype has only a few counts. J is TRBJ1-1 and V is TRBV3-1; D remains unclear. Looked up from germline, CDR1 is LGHDT and CDR2 is YNNKEL (reference sequence). This CDR3 region has 14 residues. With 0 bases removed from V and 6 bases from J, the gap between germline ends came to 11 bases. The CDR3 loop is CASSQDRGKAEAFF. In nucleotides, the CDR3 is TGTGCCAGCAGCCAAGATCGGGGAAAGGCTGAAGCTTTCTTT.

The table lists this clonotype with a few counts. This chain connects TRBV7-2 to TRBJ1-6; D possibly corresponds to TRBD1 (6 bases). This CDR3 has 16 amino acids. The V gene lost 4 bases and the J gene lost 4 bases, with 14 bases spanning the gap. Germline loops: CDR1 SGHTA, CDR2 FQGNSA. DNA for the CDR3: TGTGCCAGCAGCTCCGCCCAGACAGGATATAATTCACCCCTCCACTTT. Protein product: CASSSAQTGYNSPLHF.

The chain has TRBV6-2 or TRBV6-3 and TRBJ1-5, with 9 bases identical to TRBD1. Germline lookup yields CDR1 MNHEY and CDR2 SVGEGT. This CDR3 region has 18 residues. Trimming removed 2 bases from V and 3 bases from J; junction bases left unmatched: 11. The CDR3 loop is CASSYPTGQGNTNQPQHF. In DNA form, the CDR3 reads TGTGCCAGCAGTTACCCTACAGGACAGGGGAATACCAATCAGCCCCAGCATTTT.

The chain recombines TRBV7-9 with TRBJ2-3; a weak D match, TRBD1 (6 bases). Trimming left V 4 bases short and J 0 bases short, with 14 bases between. CDR3 length equals 16 residues. CDR1 is SEHNR and CDR2 is FQNEAQ in the germline V gene (reference sequence). The CDR3 region has the DNA TGTGCCAGCAGCTCCAGGGGTGCGACTAGCACAGATACGCAGTATTTT. Protein product: CASSSRGATSTDTQYF.

The chain uses TRBV20-1 and TRBJ2-3; 8 bases map to TRBD2. The CDR3 consists of 16 residues. J lost 4 bases, V lost 6 bases, and 15 bases had no gene match. The germline V gene encodes CDR1 DFQATT and CDR2 SNEGSKA (reference sequence). The CDR3 region has the DNA TGCAGTGCCCCCGATCCCGCTAGCGGGCTGGCAGATACGCAGTATTTT. Translating it yields CSAPDPASGLADTQYF.

This sequence joins TRBV4-1 and TRBJ2-5, with 10 bases identical to TRBD2. This CDR3 has 15 residues. Germline V gives CDR1 MGHRA, CDR2 YSYEKL. Trimming took 1 base from V and 4 from J; bases not matched to a gene: 3. CDR3 loop: CASSQVTSGIETQYF. The CDR3 DNA reads as TGCGCCAGCAGCCAAGTTACTAGCGGGATAGAGACCCAGTACTTC.

V gene TRBV20-1 combines with J gene TRBJ1-1; 7 nucleotides align to TRBD1. CDR1 and CDR2 (germline): DFQATT, SNEGSKA (reference sequence). The CDR3 length is 14 residues. J was trimmed by 9 bases and V by 8 bases; bases with no gene match: 18. CDR3 DNA sequence: TGCAGTACCCAAGGTGGGGACAGCCCGACAAAAGCTTTCTTT. Translation: CSTQGGDSPTKAFF.

J is TRBJ1-5 and V is TRBV6-5; no reliable D call. CDR3 length: 15 amino acids. V shed 0 bases and J shed 0 bases, with 6 bases lying between them. Germline CDR1 reads MNHEY; CDR2 reads SVGAGI. The chain's CDR3 is CASSYSADSNQPQHF. For the CDR3, the DNA is TGTGCCAGCAGTTACTCGGCAGATAGCAATCAGCCCCAGCATTTT.

The chain couples TRBV20-1 to TRBJ2-3; D call uncertain. V lost 6 bases, J lost 2 bases, and 15 bases lay in between. The CDR3 extends over 14 amino acids. Germline-derived CDR1 and CDR2 are DFQATT and SNEGSKA (reference sequence). The CDR3 region is CSAPEIAFTDTQYF. As DNA, the CDR3 is TGCAGTGCGCCCGAAATCGCTTTCACAGATACGCAGTATTTT.

The chain carries TRBV9 and TRBJ2-1; 12 positions agree with TRBD2. The CDR3 extends over 15 amino acids. Germline CDR1 and CDR2: SGDLS and YYNGEE. V trimming: 3 bases; J trimming: 8 bases; junction bases outside the gene matches: 6. As DNA, the CDR3 is TGTGCCAGCAGCGCCCGGACTAGCGGGGATGATGAGCAGTTCTTC. It yields the protein CASSARTSGDDEQFF.

Points on this clonotype: This may be a read error, as it is one base from a much larger clone. The rearrangement joins TRBV7-9 to TRBJ1-2; D is undetermined. The CDR3 loop spans 13 amino acids. Germline V gene lookup returns CDR1 SEHNR and CDR2 FQNEAQ (reference sequence). CDR3 sequence (DNA): TGTGCCGGCAGTCTTAGGGAGAACTATGGCTACACCTTC. It codes for CAGSLRENYGYTF.

This clonotype has ten or more counts. The V gene is TRBV10-3, the J gene TRBJ2-1, with no clear D. CDR1 is ENHRY, CDR2 SYGVKD, per germline. The length of the CDR3 is 12 residues. V was clipped by 10 bases and J by 10 bases, with 17 bases between them. CDR3 bases: TGTGCCACCAGCCCTGGAAATGGCGAGCAGTTCTTC. Encoded protein: CATSPGNGEQFF.

The chain has TRBV6-5 and TRBJ2-1, with 8 positions matching TRBD2. Losses at the gene ends were 6 bases for V and 0 bases for J; bases not matched to a gene: 7. This CDR3 comprises 16 residues. CDR1 and CDR2 from the germline V gene are MNHEY and SVGAGI. The CDR3 sequence is CASRGSGRGSYNEQFF. The CDR3, as DNA: TGTGCCAGCAGGGGAAGCGGGAGAGGCTCCTACAATGAGCAGTTCTTC.

This clonotype was observed a few times. This chain uses TRBV7-9 with TRBJ2-7; D may correspond to TRBD1 or TRBD2 (5 bases each). Trimming removed 5 bases from V and 1 base from J, with 15 bases in between. This CDR3 is 15 amino acids long. Germline assignment: CDR1 SEHNR and CDR2 FQNEAQ (reference sequence). This CDR3 is CASSRGDPRSYEQYF. CDR3 coding DNA: TGTGCCAGCAGCAGGGGAGACCCTAGATCCTACGAGCAGTACTTC.

This chain links TRBV5-5 with TRBJ1-6; D is undetermined. Germline CDR1 reads SGHKS; CDR2 reads YYEKEE (reference sequence). There are 15 residues in the CDR3. Trimming shortened V by 2 bases and J by 1 base, and 7 bases separated the two germline ends. The CDR3 nucleotides read TGTGCCAGCAGCTTTACGGGATCCTATAATTCACCCCTCCACTTT. It codes for CASSFTGSYNSPLHF.

This clonotype turned up a few times. The J gene is TRBJ1-1, the V gene TRBV7-2; weak D call: TRBD1 (5 bases). Looked up from germline, CDR1 is SGHTA and CDR2 is FQGNSA. This CDR3 is 15 amino acids long. Deletions cut 5 bases from V and 0 bases from J, with 13 bases between. As DNA, the CDR3 is TGTGCCAGCAGCCTCGGGACTTCCATGAACACTGAAGCTTTCTTT. It codes for CASSLGTSMNTEAFF. Using reference TRBV7-2 and TRBJ1-1 for the parts outside the CDR3, the full variable domain is GAGVSQSPSNKVTEKGKDVELRCDPISGHTALYWYRQSLGQGLEFLIYFQGNSAPDKSGLPSDRFSAERTGGSVSTLTIQRTQQEDSAVYLCASSLGTSMNTEAFFGQGTRLTVV.

The chain couples TRBV10-3 to TRBJ1-2; 8 bases agree with TRBD1. The CDR3 totals 11 residues. Per the germline V gene, CDR1 is ENHRY and CDR2 is SYGVKD. V lost 6 bases to trimming and J lost 12 bases; unmatched junction nucleotides: 6. The CDR3 protein is CAISRQGLHTF. The CDR3 bases are TGTGCCATCAGCCGACAGGGGCTCCACACCTTC.

This chain connects TRBV20-1 to TRBJ2-1; D gene ambiguous. CDR3 length: 14 amino acids. Germline V lookup: CDR1 DFQATT, CDR2 SNEGSKA (reference sequence). V gave up 3 bases and J gave up 0 bases, with 9 bases separating them. CDR3 in DNA: TGCAGTGCTAGTTGGCGGAACTCCTACAATGAGCAGTTCTTC. Encoded protein: CSASWRNSYNEQFF.

This sequence joins TRBV30 and TRBJ2-7; D is unresolved. The V gene lost 4 bases and the J gene lost 1 base, with 11 bases spanning the gap. CDR1 is GTSNPN and CDR2 is SVGIG in the germline V gene (reference sequence). The CDR3 is made up of 13 amino acids. CDR3 in DNA: TGTGCCTGGAAAGGGCCGCCGTCCTACGAGCAGTACTTC. Translated, it gives CAWKGPPSYEQYF. Full variable domain (outside the CDR3, taken from reference TRBV30 and TRBJ2-7): SQTIHQWPATLVQPVGSPLSLECTVEGTSNPNLYWYRQAAGRGLQLLFYSVGIGQISSEVPQNLSASRPQDRQFILSSKKLLLSDSGFYLCAWKGPPSYEQYFGPGTRLTVT.

This clonotype occurred many times. The chain links TRBV29-1 to TRBJ2-7; D is perhaps TRBD1 (5 bases). The CDR3 covers 14 residues. Germline-derived CDR1 and CDR2 are SQVTM and ANQGSEA. V dropped 1 base and J dropped 4 bases, with 14 bases sitting between them. The CDR3 loop reads CSVEVSAGPYEQYF. The CDR3 bases are TGCAGCGTTGAAGTTTCGGCAGGGCCATACGAGCAGTACTTC.

In its sample, this clonotype was seen a few times. The chain is built from TRBV9 and TRBJ2-3; D gene ambiguous. CDR3 length equals 12 residues. Germline V gives CDR1 SGDLS, CDR2 YYNGEE. Trimming took 5 bases from V and 4 from J, leaving 8 bases between them. This CDR3 is CASRAYADTQYF. The CDR3 coding sequence is TGTGCCAGCAGGGCTTACGCAGATACGCAGTATTTT.

This clonotype was seen ten or more times. J is TRBJ1-1 and V is TRBV5-1; D might be TRBD1 (5 bases). Germline-derived CDR1 and CDR2 are SGHRS and YFSETQ. V gave up 0 bases and J gave up 5 bases, with 11 bases separating them. The CDR3 runs 14 residues. The DNA of the CDR3 is TGCGCCAGCAGCTTGGATACGGGGGATACTGAAGCTTTCTTT. Protein: CASSLDTGDTEAFF.

J is TRBJ2-5 and V is TRBV12-3 or TRBV12-4; TRBD1 agrees at 10 bases. After removal of 4 bases from V and 7 bases from J, the junction contained 6 bases not matched to a gene. This CDR3 is 14 amino acids long. The CDR3 here is CASSSIWTGGTQYF. The CDR3 region has the DNA TGTGCCAGCAGTTCGATATGGACAGGGGGGACCCAGTACTTC.